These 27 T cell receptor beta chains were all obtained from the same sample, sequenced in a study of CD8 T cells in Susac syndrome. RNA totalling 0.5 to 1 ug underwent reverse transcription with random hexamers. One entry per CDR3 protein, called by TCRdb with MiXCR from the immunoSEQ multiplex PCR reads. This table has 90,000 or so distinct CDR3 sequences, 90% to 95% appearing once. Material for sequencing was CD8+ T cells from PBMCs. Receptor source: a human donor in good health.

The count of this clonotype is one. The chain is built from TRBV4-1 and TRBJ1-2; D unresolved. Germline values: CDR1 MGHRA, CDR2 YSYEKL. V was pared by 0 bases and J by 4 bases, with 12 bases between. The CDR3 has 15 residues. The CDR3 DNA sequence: TGCGCCAGCAGCCAAGATGGGGAAACTATCTATGGCTACACCTTC. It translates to CASSQDGETIYGYTF.

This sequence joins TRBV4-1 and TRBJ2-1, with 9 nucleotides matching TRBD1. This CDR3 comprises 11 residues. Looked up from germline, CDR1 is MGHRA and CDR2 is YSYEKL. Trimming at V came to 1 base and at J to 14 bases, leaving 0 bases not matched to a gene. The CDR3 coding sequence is TGCGCCAGCAGCCAAGGGACAGGGGAGTTCTTC. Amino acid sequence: CASSQGTGEFF.

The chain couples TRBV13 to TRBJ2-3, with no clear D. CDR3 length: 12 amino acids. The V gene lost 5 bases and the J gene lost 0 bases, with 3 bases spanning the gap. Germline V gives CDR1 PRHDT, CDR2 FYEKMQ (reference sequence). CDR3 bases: TGTGCCAGCAGCACGAGCACAGATACGCAGTATTTT. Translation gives CASSTSTDTQYF.

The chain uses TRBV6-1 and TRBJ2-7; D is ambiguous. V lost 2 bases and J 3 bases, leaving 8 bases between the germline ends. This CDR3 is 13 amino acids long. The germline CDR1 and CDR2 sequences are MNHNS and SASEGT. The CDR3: CASSEWVRYEQYF. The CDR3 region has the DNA TGTGCCAGCAGTGAATGGGTACGCTACGAGCAGTACTTC.

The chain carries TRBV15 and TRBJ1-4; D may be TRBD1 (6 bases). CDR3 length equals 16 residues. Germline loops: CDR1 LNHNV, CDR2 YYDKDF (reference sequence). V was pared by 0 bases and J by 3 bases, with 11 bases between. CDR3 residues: CATSRDQGGANEKLFF. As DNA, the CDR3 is TGTGCCACCAGCAGAGATCAAGGGGGAGCTAATGAAAAACTGTTTTTT. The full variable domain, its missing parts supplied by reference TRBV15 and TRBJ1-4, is DAMVIQNPRYQVTQFGKPVTLSCSQTLNHNVMYWYQQKSSQAPKLLFHYYDKDFNNEADTPDNFQSRRPNTSFCFLDIRSPGLGDTAMYLCATSRDQGGANEKLFFGSGTQLSVL.

This CDR3 is CASSPDRPANYGYTF. DNA of the CDR3: TGCGCCAGCAGCCCAGACAGGCCAGCTAACTATGGCTACACCTTC. J is TRBJ1-2 and V is TRBV5-1, with a possible D match to TRBD1 (6 bases). The V gene's germline CDR1 is SGHRS and CDR2 YFSETQ. V was cut by 4 bases and J by 0 bases, with 13 bases left in between. The CDR3 loop spans 15 amino acids.

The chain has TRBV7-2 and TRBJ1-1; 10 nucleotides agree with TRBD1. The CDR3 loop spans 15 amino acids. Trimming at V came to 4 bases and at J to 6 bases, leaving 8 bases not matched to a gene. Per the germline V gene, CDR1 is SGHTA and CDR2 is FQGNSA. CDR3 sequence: CASSSRDRGRAEAFF. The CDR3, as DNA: TGTGCCAGCAGCTCAAGAGACAGGGGGCGGGCTGAAGCTTTCTTT.

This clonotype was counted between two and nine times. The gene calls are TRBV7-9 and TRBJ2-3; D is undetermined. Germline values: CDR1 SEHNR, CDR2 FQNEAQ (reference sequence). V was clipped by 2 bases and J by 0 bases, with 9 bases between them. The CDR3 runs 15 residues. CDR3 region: CASSLPGVSTDTQYF. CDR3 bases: TGTGCCAGCAGCTTACCTGGGGTGAGCACAGATACGCAGTATTTT.

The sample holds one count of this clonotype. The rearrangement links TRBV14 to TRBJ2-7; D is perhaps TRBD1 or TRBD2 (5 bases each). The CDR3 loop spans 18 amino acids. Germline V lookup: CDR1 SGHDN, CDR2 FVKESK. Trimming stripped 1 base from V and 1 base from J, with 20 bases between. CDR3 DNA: TGTGCCAGCAGCCAAGCAAGAGGGGAAGGCCCTGCTTCCTACGAGCAGTACTTC. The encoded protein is CASSQARGEGPASYEQYF.

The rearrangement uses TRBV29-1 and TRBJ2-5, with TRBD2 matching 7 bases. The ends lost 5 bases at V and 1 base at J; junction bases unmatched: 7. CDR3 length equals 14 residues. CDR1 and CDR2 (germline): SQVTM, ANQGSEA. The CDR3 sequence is CSVREGISQETQYF. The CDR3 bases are TGCAGCGTTAGGGAGGGGATCTCCCAAGAGACCCAGTACTTC.

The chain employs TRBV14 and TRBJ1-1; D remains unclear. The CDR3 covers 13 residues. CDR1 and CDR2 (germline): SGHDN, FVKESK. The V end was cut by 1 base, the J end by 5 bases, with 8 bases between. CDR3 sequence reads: CASSQAGLTEAFF. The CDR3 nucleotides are TGTGCCAGCAGCCAAGCTGGGTTAACTGAAGCTTTCTTT.

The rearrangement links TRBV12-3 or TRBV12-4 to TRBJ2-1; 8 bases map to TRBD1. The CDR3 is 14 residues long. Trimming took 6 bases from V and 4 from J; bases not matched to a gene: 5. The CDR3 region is CASRAGQEYNEQFF. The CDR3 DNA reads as TGTGCCAGCAGGGCGGGACAGGAGTACAATGAGCAGTTCTTC.

The CDR3 DNA is TGTGCCATCAGTCCCCATGGCGGGGGGGGCGCAGATACGCAGTATTTT. This gives the protein CAISPHGGGGADTQYF. The V and J genes are TRBV10-3 and TRBJ2-3; TRBD2 agrees at 9 bases. The CDR3 runs to 16 residues. The V segment lost 5 bases and the J segment 4 bases; nucleotides outside the gene matches: 10. Germline CDR1 and CDR2: ENHRY and SYGVKD.

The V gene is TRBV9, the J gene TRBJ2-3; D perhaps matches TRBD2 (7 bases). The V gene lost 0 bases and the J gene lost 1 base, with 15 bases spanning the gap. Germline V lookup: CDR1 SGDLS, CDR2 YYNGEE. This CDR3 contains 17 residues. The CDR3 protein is CASSVEGGGAGTDTQYF. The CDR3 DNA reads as TGTGCCAGCAGCGTAGAGGGGGGGGGCGCTGGCACAGATACGCAGTATTTT.

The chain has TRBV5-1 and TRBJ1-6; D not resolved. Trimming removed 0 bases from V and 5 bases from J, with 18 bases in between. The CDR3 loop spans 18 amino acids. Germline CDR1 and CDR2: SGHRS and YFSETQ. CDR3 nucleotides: TGCGCCAGCAGCTTGGAAAACGACCCCATACTAAATAATTCACCCCTCCACTTT. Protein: CASSLENDPILNNSPLHF.

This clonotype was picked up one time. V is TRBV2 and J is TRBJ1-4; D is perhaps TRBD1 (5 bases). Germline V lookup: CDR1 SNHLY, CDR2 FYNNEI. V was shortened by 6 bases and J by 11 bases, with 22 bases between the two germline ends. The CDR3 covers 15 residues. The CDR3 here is CASRAFFGGNRKLFF. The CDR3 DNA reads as TGTGCCAGCAGAGCCTTCTTCGGGGGGAATCGGAAACTGTTTTTT.

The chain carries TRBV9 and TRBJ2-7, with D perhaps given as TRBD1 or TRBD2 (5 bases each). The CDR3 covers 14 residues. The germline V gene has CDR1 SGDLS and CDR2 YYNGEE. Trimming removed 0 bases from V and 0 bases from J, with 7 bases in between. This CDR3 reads CASSVEGTSYEQYF. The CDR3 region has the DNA TGTGCCAGCAGCGTAGAAGGGACCTCCTACGAGCAGTACTTC.

For the CDR3, the DNA is TGTGCCAGCTCACCAGCAAGGAACACCGGGGAGCTGTTTTTT. It specifies CASSPARNTGELFF. The chain uses TRBV18 and TRBJ2-2; D remains ambiguous. CDR3 length: 14 residues. Germline V gene lookup returns CDR1 KGHSH and CDR2 LQKENI. V lost 2 bases to trimming and J lost 1 base, with 5 bases between them.

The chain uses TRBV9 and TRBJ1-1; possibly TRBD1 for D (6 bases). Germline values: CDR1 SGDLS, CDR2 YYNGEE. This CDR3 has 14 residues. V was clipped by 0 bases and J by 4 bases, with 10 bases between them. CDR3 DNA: TGTGCCAGCAGCGTAGTGGAGGGGGGCACTGAAGCTTTCTTT. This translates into CASSVVEGGTEAFF.

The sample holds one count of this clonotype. The CDR3 sequence is CASSFGRRSYEAFF. The CDR3, as DNA: TGTGCCAGTAGTTTTGGCCGCAGGAGCTATGAAGCTTTCTTT. V gene TRBV19 combines with J gene TRBJ1-1; D gene uncertain. The germline CDR1 and CDR2 sequences are LNHDA and SQIVND (reference sequence). The ends were cut back, 5 bases at V and 7 bases at J, with 17 bases in the middle. This CDR3 has 14 amino acids.

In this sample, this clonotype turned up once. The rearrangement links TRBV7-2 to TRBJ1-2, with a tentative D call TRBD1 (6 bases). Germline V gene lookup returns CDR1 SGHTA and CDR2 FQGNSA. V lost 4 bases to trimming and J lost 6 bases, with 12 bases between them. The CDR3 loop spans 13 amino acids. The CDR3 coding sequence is TGTGCCAGCAGCTCGGGGGCGACAGATGGCTACACCTTC. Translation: CASSSGATDGYTF.

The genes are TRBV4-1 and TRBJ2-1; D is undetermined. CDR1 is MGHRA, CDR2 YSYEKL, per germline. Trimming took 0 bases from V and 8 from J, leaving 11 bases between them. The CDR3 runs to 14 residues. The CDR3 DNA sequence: TGCGCCAGCAGCCAAGAAGGTCGAAGGGATGAGCAGTTCTTC. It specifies CASSQEGRRDEQFF.

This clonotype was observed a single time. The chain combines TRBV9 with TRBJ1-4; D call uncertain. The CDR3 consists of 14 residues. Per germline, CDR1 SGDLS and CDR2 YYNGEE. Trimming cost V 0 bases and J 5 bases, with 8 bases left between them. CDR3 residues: CASSVGAFNEKLFF. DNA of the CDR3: TGTGCCAGCAGCGTAGGGGCTTTCAATGAAAAACTGTTTTTT.

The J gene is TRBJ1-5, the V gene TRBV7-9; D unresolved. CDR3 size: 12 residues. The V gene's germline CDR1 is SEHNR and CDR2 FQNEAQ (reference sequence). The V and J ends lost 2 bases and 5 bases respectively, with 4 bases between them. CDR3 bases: TGTGCCAGCAGCTTAACAGATCAGCCCCAGCATTTT. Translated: CASSLTDQPQHF.

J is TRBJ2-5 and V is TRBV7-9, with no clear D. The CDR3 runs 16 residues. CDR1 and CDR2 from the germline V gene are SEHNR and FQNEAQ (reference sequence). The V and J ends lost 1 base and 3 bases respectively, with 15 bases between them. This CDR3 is CASSLGGGFLKETQYF. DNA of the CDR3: TGTGCCAGCAGCTTAGGAGGCGGCTTTCTAAAAGAGACCCAGTACTTC.

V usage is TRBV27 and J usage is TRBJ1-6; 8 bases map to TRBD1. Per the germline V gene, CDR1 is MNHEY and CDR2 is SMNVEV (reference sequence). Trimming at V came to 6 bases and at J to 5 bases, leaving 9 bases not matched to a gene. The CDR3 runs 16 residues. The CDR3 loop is CASSLDPGGNNSPLHF. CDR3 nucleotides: TGTGCCAGCAGCCTTGACCCAGGGGGCAATAATTCACCCCTCCACTTT.

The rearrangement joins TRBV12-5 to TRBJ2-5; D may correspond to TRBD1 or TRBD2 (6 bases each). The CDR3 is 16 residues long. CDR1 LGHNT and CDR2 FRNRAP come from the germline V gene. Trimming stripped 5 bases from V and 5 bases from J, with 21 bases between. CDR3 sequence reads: CASGPSDRLGGETQYF. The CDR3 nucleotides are TGTGCTAGTGGTCCCTCAGACCGACTAGGGGGTGAGACCCAGTACTTC. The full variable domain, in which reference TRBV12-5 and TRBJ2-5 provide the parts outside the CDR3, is DARVTQTPRHKVTEMGQEVTMRCQPILGHNTVFWYRQTMMQGLELLAYFRNRAPLDDSGMPKDRFSAEMPDATLATLKIQPSEPRDSAVYFCASGPSDRLGGETQYFGPGTRLLVL.